These T cell receptor beta chains were read from a single sample in a study of cytomegalovirus exposure and HLA in healthy donors. The repertoire was sequenced with immunoSEQ multiplex PCR; TCRdb's copy has only in-frame clones and lacks some. The listing contains about 44,000 clones. Sequencing was performed on PBMCs. The source of these receptors is a male donor in good health and CMV-seronegative. Each CDR3 is given with its conserved first and last residue. Each record gives: D gene, clone size, J gene, V gene, CDR3 DNA, CDR3 protein. A D gene is named only where the DNA matches it firmly. Clone sizes are given selectively: once, few, many, or a class where the clone is expanded.

TRBD1 | - | TRBJ1-6 | TRBV5-1 | TGCGCCAGCAGCTTGGGACAGGGGAATTCACCCCTCCACTTT | CASSLGQGNSPLHF
TRBD1 | - | TRBJ2-7 | TRBV6-1 | TGTGCCAGCAGTACAGGGGAACTCGCCTACGAGCAGTACTTC | CASSTGELAYEQYF
- | - | TRBJ2-1 | TRBV12-5 | TGTGCTAGTGGACGACAGGACTACAATGAGCAGTTCTTC | CASGRQDYNEQFF
- | - | TRBJ1-4 | TRBV2 | TGTGCCAGCAGTGAAGAGTCGGTTGCAACTAATGAAAAACTGTTTTTT | CASSEESVATNEKLFF
- | - | TRBJ1-1 | TRBV7-3 | TGTGCCAGCAGCTTAGGTTCAGGTGATACTGAAGCTTTCTTT | CASSLGSGDTEAFF
TRBD1 | - | TRBJ2-2 | TRBV18 | TGTGCCAGCTCACCTGGACAGGGGGCGCTTACCGGGGAGCTGTTTTTT | CASSPGQGALTGELFF
- | - | TRBJ2-3 | TRBV9 | TGTGCCAGCAGCGTGGGAGGACGGGTGAACGGCGATACGCAGTATTTT | CASSVGGRVNGDTQYF
- | - | TRBJ2-1 | TRBV5-1 | TGCGCCAGCAGCTTGGGTCGCGGGCTAGGGGGCAATGAGCAGTTCTTC | CASSLGRGLGGNEQFF
- | - | TRBJ1-2 | TRBV18 | TGTGCCAGCTCACCAGTCGCAGCTAACTATGGCTACACCTTC | CASSPVAANYGYTF
TRBD2 | - | TRBJ2-7 | TRBV6-5 | TGTGCCAGCGGAGCTAGCGGGAGGGCCGACGAGCAGTACTTC | CASGASGRADEQYF
- | - | TRBJ2-7 | TRBV20-1 | TGCAGTGCCCGGGACACCTACGAGCAGTACTTC | CSARDTYEQYF
- | - | TRBJ1-4 | TRBV28 | TGTGCCAGCAGTCTCCGGGACACCGGGACGGGGCTCTGGGAAAAACTGTTTTTT | CASSLRDTGTGLWEKLFF
- | - | TRBJ1-5 | TRBV27 | TGTGCCAGCATCCGGCCCCAGCATTTT | CASIRPQHF
- | - | TRBJ1-5 | TRBV6-5 | TGTGCCAGCAGTTACGTCCGGAATCAGCCCCAGCATTTT | CASSYVRNQPQHF
- | - | TRBJ2-3 | TRBV9 | TGTGCCAGCAGCTACACAGATACGCAGTATTTT | CASSYTDTQYF
- | - | TRBJ1-2 | TRBV29-1 | TGCAGCGTTGTCGTAGCGAACTATGGCTACACCTTC | CSVVVANYGYTF
TRBD2 | - | TRBJ2-1 | TRBV29-1 | TGCAGCGCCCGGGGACTAGCGGGAGTTGTTGATGAGCAGTTCTTC | CSARGLAGVVDEQFF
TRBD2 | large | TRBJ2-1 | TRBV4-1 | TGCGCCAGCAGCCCGAGGCTAGCGGGAGACAATGAGCAGTTCTTC | CASSPRLAGDNEQFF
- | - | TRBJ1-5 | TRBV7-9 | TGTGCCAGCAGCTTAGGTCCCGCAGGGTCGAATCAGCCCCAGCATTTT | CASSLGPAGSNQPQHF
TRBD2 | - | TRBJ2-7 | TRBV5-4 | TGTGCCAGCAGCGCGGGACTAGCGGGAGTCATCCCCTACGAGCAGTACTTC | CASSAGLAGVIPYEQYF
- | - | TRBJ2-5 | TRBV21-1 | TGTGCCAGCAGCAAAGGACAGGAGAAAGAGCAGTACTTC | CASSKGQEKEQYF
- | - | TRBJ2-7 | TRBV2 | TGTGCCAGCAGTGAGGAAGGTAGCGGCTCCTACGAGCAGTACTTC | CASSEEGSGSYEQYF
- | - | TRBJ2-1 | TRBV6-5 | TGTGCCAGCAGTTACTCGTCGCTGAGCTCCTACAATGAGCAGTTCTTC | CASSYSSLSSYNEQFF
TRBD2 | - | TRBJ2-2 | TRBV19 | TGTGCCAGTAGTGTTTCGACTAGCGGGAGCCGGTTCGGGGAGCTGTTTTTT | CASSVSTSGSRFGELFF
- | - | TRBJ1-2 | TRBV27 | TGTGCCAGCTCTTTCTCTATATCCCACTATGGCTACACCTTC | CASSFSISHYGYTF
TRBD2 | - | TRBJ2-1 | TRBV11-1 | TGTGCCAGCAGCCTCGGACTAGCGGGAGCCCGAGAGCAGTTCTTC | CASSLGLAGAREQFF
- | - | TRBJ2-7 | TRBV14 | TGTGCCAGCAGCCAGGGGGCGGAACACGGCTCCTACGAGCAGTACTTC | CASSQGAEHGSYEQYF
- | - | TRBJ2-3 | TRBV5-4 | TGTGCCAGCATGGTGCGGGATACGCAGTATTTT | CASMVRDTQYF
TRBD2 | - | TRBJ2-1 | TRBV5-1 | TGCGCCAGCACCCTAAGCGGGGGCTACAATGAGCAGTTCTTC | CASTLSGGYNEQFF
- | - | TRBJ2-1 | TRBV27 | TGTGCCAGCAGTATAGACAGACGCAATTACTACAATGAGCAGTTCTTC | CASSIDRRNYYNEQFF
- | - | TRBJ1-2 | TRBV7-2 | TGTGCCAGCAGCCTACCCCGGGGGGAAGGTGGCTACACCTTC | CASSLPRGEGGYTF
- | - | TRBJ2-7 | TRBV11-2 | TGTGCCAGCAGCCCACAAGACGGGGATCTCCACGAGCAGTACTTC | CASSPQDGDLHEQYF
TRBD1 | - | TRBJ1-6 | TRBV5-1 | TGCGCCAGCAGCTTGACAGGGGATTCACCCCTCCACTTT | CASSLTGDSPLHF
- | - | TRBJ1-5 | TRBV6-6 | TGTGCCAGCACCCAGGGGAGGGGTCTTAGCAATCAGCCCCAGCATTTT | CASTQGRGLSNQPQHF
- | - | TRBJ2-3 | TRBV27 | TGTGCCAGCAAGGGGCAGGGGAGCTCCGATACGCAGTATTTT | CASKGQGSSDTQYF
- | - | TRBJ1-5 | TRBV27 | TGTGCCAGCAGTAAAGGGTCAGGGAGCAATCAGCCCCAGCATTTT | CASSKGSGSNQPQHF
TRBD2 | - | TRBJ2-1 | TRBV4-3 | TGCGCCAGCAGCCAAGCTAGCGGGAGGGCCTACAATGAGCAGTTCTTC | CASSQASGRAYNEQFF
- | - | TRBJ2-7 | TRBV4-1 | TGCGCCAGCAGCCAGTTGGGCCTAGCAAACAACGAGCAGTACTTC | CASSQLGLANNEQYF
TRBD1 | - | TRBJ2-2 | TRBV29-1 | TGCAGCGTTGAAGGTCAGGGGGTCAGGGAGCTGTTTTTT | CSVEGQGVRELFF
- | - | TRBJ1-2 | TRBV29-1 | TGCAGCGTCGGTGGCAGGGAACATGGCTACACCTTC | CSVGGREHGYTF
- | - | TRBJ1-2 | TRBV6-6 | TGTGCCAGCAGTTTGGAGGGTGGCTACACCTTC | CASSLEGGYTF
TRBD2 | - | TRBJ2-1 | TRBV4-1 | TGCGCCAGCAGCCAAGTTTTCGGCGGGAGGGGGAATGAGCAGTTCTTC | CASSQVFGGRGNEQFF
TRBD1 | - | TRBJ2-1 | TRBV19 | TGTGCCAGTAGAGGGACAGGGGGATTTGGTGAGCAGTTCTTC | CASRGTGGFGEQFF
TRBD1 | - | TRBJ2-1 | TRBV5-8 | TGTGCCAGCAGCTTGAGTGTAGGGACAGGGGGCGTCAATGAGCAGTTCTTC | CASSLSVGTGGVNEQFF
- | - | TRBJ2-7 | TRBV6-4 | TGTGCCAGCAGCATAGCAAGGCAAACCTACGAGCAGTACTTC | CASSIARQTYEQYF
- | - | TRBJ2-5 | TRBV18 | TGTGCCAGCTCACCCAGTGGCGGGGATGGGACCCAGTACTTC | CASSPSGGDGTQYF
TRBD2 | - | TRBJ2-5 | TRBV2 | TGTGCCAGCACCGACAATAGCGGGGGGGAGACCCAGTACTTC | CASTDNSGGETQYF
TRBD2 | - | TRBJ2-3 | TRBV7-3 | TGTGCCAGCAGCTTTTTAAGGAGCGGGAGATCAGATACGCAGTATTTT | CASSFLRSGRSDTQYF
- | - | TRBJ1-5 | TRBV6-1 | TGTGCCAGCAGTGCCGGTGCCGGGGGCAATCAGCCCCAGCATTTT | CASSAGAGGNQPQHF
TRBD2 | - | TRBJ2-7 | TRBV28 | TGTGCCAGCAGTTTCTCGGGACTAGCGACGAGTATTGCAGTTTACGAGCAGTACTTC | CASSFSGLATSIAVYEQYF
- | - | TRBJ2-2 | TRBV28 | TGTGCCAGCAGTATGCGATACACCGGGGAGCTGTTTTTT | CASSMRYTGELFF
- | - | TRBJ1-1 | TRBV7-8 | TGTGCCAGCAGCTTAGCGAGTAGGGGCGACACTGAAGCTTTCTTT | CASSLASRGDTEAFF
- | - | TRBJ2-7 | TRBV7-7 | TGTGCCAGCAGCATCCGAGGGGGCTCCTACGAGCAGTACTTC | CASSIRGGSYEQYF
TRBD1 | - | TRBJ1-1 | TRBV4-2 | TGTGCCAGCAGTTTGACAGGGGCGAACACTGAAGCTTTCTTT | CASSLTGANTEAFF